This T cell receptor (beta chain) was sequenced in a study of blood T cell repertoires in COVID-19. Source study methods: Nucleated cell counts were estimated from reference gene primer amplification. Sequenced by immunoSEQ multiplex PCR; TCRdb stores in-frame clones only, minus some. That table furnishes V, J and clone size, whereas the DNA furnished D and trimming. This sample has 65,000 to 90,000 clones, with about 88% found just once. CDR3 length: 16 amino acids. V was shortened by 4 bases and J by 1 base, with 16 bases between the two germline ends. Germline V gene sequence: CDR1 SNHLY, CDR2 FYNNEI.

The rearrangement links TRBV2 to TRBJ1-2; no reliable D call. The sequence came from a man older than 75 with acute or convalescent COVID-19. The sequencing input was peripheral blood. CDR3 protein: CASSGLSSDINYGYTF. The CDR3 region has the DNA TGTGCCAGCAGTGGGCTATCATCCGACATTAACTATGGCTACACCTTC.